The source of this T cell receptor beta chain is a study of T cells in Graves' hyperthyroidism and ophthalmopathy. Study overall: Peripheral blood was secured at the point of initial diagnosis, before any treatment.

The CDR3 regions of TCR beta were amplified from RNA transcripts. The study used the HTBI primer set for a first-round RT-PCR of the TCR CDR3. Via MiXCR, TCRdb re-called the multiplex PCR reads, giving one row per CDR3 protein. The table includes 700,000 or so distinct CDR3 sequences, around 15% detected once. The V end lost 4 bases, the J end lost 3 bases, and 16 bases lay between the germline ends. CDR3 size: 16 residues. CDR1 and CDR2 from the germline V gene are SEHNR and FQNEAQ (reference sequence). Cells are PBMCs isolated from 10 ml of fresh blood. This clonotype was recorded a few times. The chain links TRBV7-9 to TRBJ1-5; the D gene is possibly TRBD1 (6 bases). The sequencing sample was made of blood. The sequence was obtained from a woman aged 45-65 years with Graves' ophthalmopathy. The CDR3 nucleotides are TGTGCCAGCAGCTACTCCGGGGGGCCCCCCAATCAGCCCCAGCATTTT. Its protein is CASSYSGGPPNQPQHF.